This T cell receptor beta chain was obtained from a study of blood T cell repertoires in COVID-19. About the research overall: COVID-19 samples collected from the United States, Italy and Spain covered acute and convalescent phases. Sample material is recorded as cDNA or gDNA derived from T cells, B-cell-depleted T cells, or PBMCs.

Per the original data handling: Researchers report that nucleated cell counts were estimated from reference gene primer amplification. TCRdb's copy holds only in-frame clones and misses some; the assay was immunoSEQ multiplex PCR. V, J and clone size derive from that table, while D and trimming were established from the DNA sequence. The repertoire includes about 84,000 clones, 76% of them detected once, and roughly 7.3% sits in the top ten. This clone was seen only a few times. The V and J ends lost 3 bases and 4 bases respectively, with 21 bases between them. The CDR3 has 16 residues. Germline CDR1 and CDR2: GTSNPN and SVGIG (reference sequence).

The chain links TRBV30 to TRBJ1-2; D unresolved. This sequence was found in a man aged 65-85 years with acute or convalescent COVID-19. The specimen was peripheral blood. CDR3 region: CAWSRARTSGGYGYTF. CDR3 coding DNA: TGTGCCTGGAGCCGCGCCCGGACCTCTGGAGGCTATGGCTACACCTTC.